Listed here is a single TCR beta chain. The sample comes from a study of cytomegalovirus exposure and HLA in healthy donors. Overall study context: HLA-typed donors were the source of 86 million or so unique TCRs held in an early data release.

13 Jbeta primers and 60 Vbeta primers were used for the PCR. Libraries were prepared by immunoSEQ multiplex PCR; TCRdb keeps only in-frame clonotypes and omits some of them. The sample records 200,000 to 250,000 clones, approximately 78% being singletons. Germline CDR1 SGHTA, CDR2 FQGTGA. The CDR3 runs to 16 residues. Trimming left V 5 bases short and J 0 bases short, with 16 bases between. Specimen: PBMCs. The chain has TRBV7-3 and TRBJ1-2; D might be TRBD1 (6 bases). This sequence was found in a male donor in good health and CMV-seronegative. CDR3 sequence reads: CASSLMGGRPNYGYTF. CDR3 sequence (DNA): TGTGCCAGCAGCCTCATGGGGGGGCGCCCTAACTATGGCTACACCTTC.